These 28 T cell receptor beta chains came from one sample sequenced in a study of OX40 agonist ivuxolimab in advanced cancers. The library came from the immunoSEQ multiplex PCR assay. Imported from immuneACCESS, the table was reduced by TCRdb to in-frame sequences with V and J called. These copies leave out some clones; in studies compared against another copy, an unresolved V gene accounts for under half, and the cause of the remainder is not known. The sample records more than 85,000 clones, about 83% of which are singletons. Approximately 0.49% of the sample belongs to the ten largest clones. The sample was CD4+ or CD8+ T cells sorted from blood, taken in a trial of the OX40 agonist ivuxolimab. Receptor source: an adult with an advanced solid tumor such as melanoma, head and neck, liver or kidney cancer.

This sequence joins TRBV6-6 and TRBJ2-5; D unresolved. The CDR3 has 12 residues. Trimming took 11 bases from V and 1 from J, leaving 11 bases between them. Germline loops: CDR1 MNHNY, CDR2 SVGAGI (reference sequence). CDR3: CAVKGSQETQYF. CDR3 DNA: TGTGCCGTAAAGGGTTCCCAAGAGACCCAGTACTTC.

The rearrangement joins TRBV28 to TRBJ2-7; 7 bases agree with TRBD2. The CDR3 consists of 13 residues. Germline V CDR1 and CDR2: MDHEN, SYDVKM. Germline trimming cut 10 bases from V and 3 bases from J; bases unmatched to any gene: 9. The CDR3 loop reads CAIQRGADYEQYF. CDR3 in DNA: TGTGCCATCCAGCGGGGAGCTGACTACGAGCAGTACTTC.

The chain combines TRBV7-2 with TRBJ2-5; TRBD2 agrees at 7 bases. The germline gives CDR1 SGHTA, CDR2 FQGNSA. CDR3 size: 14 residues. Trimming cost V 5 bases and J 1 base; bases outside gene matches: 4. CDR3 sequence reads: CASSPQRGQETQYF. The CDR3 DNA is TGTGCCAGCAGCCCCCAGCGGGGCCAAGAGACCCAGTACTTC.

Comments on this clone: Mismatch with germline at one junction end may stem from a read error. This rearrangement joins TRBV5-1 to TRBJ1-2, with D possibly being TRBD1 (6 bases). The CDR3 is made up of 13 amino acids. CDR1 and CDR2 from the germline V gene are SGHRS and YFSETQ. CDR3 nucleotides: TGTGCCAGCACCGTCTTTACAGGGAAGGGCTACACCTTC. It encodes CASTVFTGKGYTF.

The chain uses TRBV10-2 and TRBJ2-3, with D possibly being TRBD2 (6 bases). Germline CDR1 reads WSHSY; CDR2 reads SAAADI. The V end lost 3 bases, the J end lost 8 bases, and 12 bases lay between the germline ends. CDR3 length: 13 amino acids. The CDR3 nucleotides are TGCGCCAGCAGTGACCCACTAGCCGGTACGCAGTATTTT. Residues: CASSDPLAGTQYF.

The chain uses TRBV29-1 and TRBJ2-5; 9 nucleotides line up with TRBD1. The CDR3 has 11 residues. The germline gives CDR1 SQVTM, CDR2 ANQGSEA. This chain's CDR3 is CGDRAGETQYF. In DNA form, the CDR3 reads TGCGGGGACAGGGCGGGGGAGACCCAGTACTTC.

The V call is TRBV2, the J call TRBJ1-2; 8 nucleotides agree with TRBD1. Germline values: CDR1 SNHLY, CDR2 FYNNEI. The length of the CDR3 is 14 residues. The V segment lost 4 bases and the J segment 3 bases; nucleotides outside the gene matches: 4. Here the CDR3 reads CASSGGTGDYGYTF. DNA for the CDR3: TGTGCCAGCAGTGGCGGGACAGGAGACTATGGCTACACCTTC.

This chain joins TRBV14 and TRBJ1-2, with D perhaps matching TRBD1 (5 bases). Germline CDR1 and CDR2: SGHDN and FVKESK. The V and J ends lost 4 bases and 3 bases respectively, with 18 bases between them. The length of the CDR3 is 16 residues. The CDR3 coding sequence is TGTGCCAGCAGCCCCCAGGGACTTTGGGGACACTATGGCTACACCTTC. Its protein product is CASSPQGLWGHYGYTF.

This chain connects TRBV2 to TRBJ2-7; TRBD2 is a possible D gene (5 bases). The CDR3 is 11 amino acids. V lost 8 bases to trimming and J lost 3 bases, with 8 bases between them. CDR1 is SNHLY and CDR2 is FYNNEI in the germline V gene. For the CDR3, the DNA is TGTGCCAGCTCGGAGGACTACGAGCAGTACTTC. Translation gives CASSEDYEQYF.

V is TRBV2 and J is TRBJ1-5; 9 bases fit TRBD1. J was trimmed by 3 bases and V by 4 bases; bases with no gene match: 10. Germline-derived CDR1 and CDR2 are SNHLY and FYNNEI. The CDR3 covers 17 residues. This CDR3 is CASSAITGGGSNQPQHF. In DNA, the CDR3 is TGTGCCAGCAGTGCAATTACAGGGGGCGGGTCCAATCAGCCCCAGCATTTT.

The CDR3 here is CASSQTGRNTEAFF. CDR3 bases: TGTGCCAGCAGCCAGACAGGGCGGAACACTGAAGCTTTCTTT. The rearrangement joins TRBV9 to TRBJ1-1, with 7 bases matching TRBD1. V dropped 4 bases and J dropped 1; count of bases not matched to a gene: 4. The germline gives CDR1 SGDLS, CDR2 YYNGEE. CDR3 length: 14 residues.

Here the CDR3 reads CSAEGPVNTGELFF. The CDR3 region has the DNA TGCAGCGCCGAGGGACCGGTAAACACCGGGGAGCTGTTTTTT. The chain recombines TRBV29-1 with TRBJ2-2, with D perhaps matching TRBD1 or TRBD2 (5 bases each). Trimming pared 7 bases from V and 2 bases from J, leaving 14 bases between. The CDR3 runs to 14 residues. From germline, CDR1 is SQVTM and CDR2 ANQGSEA.

The V and J genes are TRBV13 and TRBJ2-3, with D possibly matching TRBD1 (5 bases). The V end lost 5 bases, the J end lost 4 bases, and 13 bases lay between the germline ends. Germline V gives CDR1 PRHDT, CDR2 FYEKMQ (reference sequence). The CDR3 is 14 amino acids. In DNA, the CDR3 is TGTGCCAGCAGCCGGACATCCCGCGCAGATACGCAGTATTTT. Amino acids: CASSRTSRADTQYF.

The chain is built from TRBV6-6 and TRBJ2-7, with D possibly matching TRBD1 (5 bases). The V gene lost 2 bases and the J gene lost 9 bases, with 20 bases spanning the gap. CDR3 size: 15 residues. CDR1 and CDR2 (germline): MNHNY, SVGAGI (reference sequence). The CDR3 loop reads CASSYGDSYAGSQYF. Written as DNA, the CDR3 is TGTGCCAGCAGTTACGGAGACAGCTACGCAGGGTCGCAGTACTTC.

The V call is TRBV9, the J call TRBJ1-2; weak D call: TRBD1 (5 bases). The CDR3 length is 16 residues. From germline, CDR1 is SGDLS and CDR2 YYNGEE. Trimming took off 1 base at V and 8 bases at J, with 21 bases between the two ends. The CDR3 loop is CASSVSTVQEKGGYTF. The CDR3 DNA sequence: TGTGCCAGCAGCGTATCTACGGTACAGGAGAAGGGGGGCTACACCTTC.

The chain combines TRBV27 with TRBJ2-5; D ambiguous. Trimming stripped 4 bases from V and 1 base from J, with 10 bases between. The CDR3 is 14 residues long. Germline values: CDR1 MNHEY, CDR2 SMNVEV (reference sequence). The CDR3 spells CASSSVKAQETQYF. The CDR3, as DNA: TGTGCCAGCAGTTCGGTCAAGGCCCAAGAGACCCAGTACTTC.

The rearrangement links TRBV2 to TRBJ2-7, with TRBD2 as a possible D gene (6 bases). Trimming removed 3 bases from V and 3 bases from J, with 9 bases in between. The V gene's germline CDR1 is SNHLY and CDR2 FYNNEI. The CDR3 covers 13 residues. The CDR3 nucleotides are TGTGCCAGCAGTGAGCGACTAGACTACGAGCAGTACTTC. Amino acids: CASSERLDYEQYF.

The chain joins TRBV5-1 to TRBJ2-5, with D unclear. Matching the DNA end better, TRBJ2-7 makes the J call doubtful. Germline CDR1 and CDR2: SGHRS and YFSETQ. This CDR3 contains 15 residues. CDR3 amino acids: CASSLLSRSSYEQYF. The CDR3 DNA is TGCGCCAGCAGCTTATTAAGCAGGAGCTCCTACGAGCAGTACTTC.

The chain is built from TRBV19 and TRBJ2-2; maybe TRBD2 (6 bases). This CDR3 contains 16 residues. The germline V and J ends were trimmed by 5 bases and 3 bases, with 16 bases remaining between them. Germline lookup yields CDR1 LNHDA and CDR2 SQIVND (reference sequence). This chain's CDR3 is CASSPRRGTYTGELFF. CDR3 sequence (DNA): TGTGCCAGTAGTCCCCGGAGGGGCACATACACCGGGGAGCTGTTTTTT.

The chain carries TRBV7-8 and TRBJ2-1, with 8 positions matching TRBD1. The CDR3 has 15 residues. Germline V gene sequence: CDR1 SGHVS, CDR2 FQNEAQ. V dropped 5 bases and J dropped 4; count of bases not matched to a gene: 7. CDR3 sequence reads: CASSRRDRNYNEQFF. The CDR3 DNA is TGTGCCAGCAGCCGCCGGGACAGGAATTACAATGAGCAGTTCTTC. Together with reference TRBV7-8 and TRBJ2-1, the CDR3 gives the full variable domain: GAGVSQSPRYKVAKRGQDVALRCDPISGHVSLFWYQQALGQGPEFLTYFQNEAQLDKSGLPSDRFFAERPEGSVSTLKIQRTQQEDSAVYLCASSRRDRNYNEQFFGPGTRLTVL.

Here the CDR3 reads CASSYGQTQYF. CDR3 sequence (DNA): TGTGCCAGCAGTTACGGGCAGACCCAGTACTTC. The chain carries TRBV6-6 and TRBJ2-5; no clear D gene. This CDR3 contains 11 residues. Germline-derived CDR1 and CDR2 are MNHNY and SVGAGI (reference sequence). Between the trimmed V and J ends, which lost 2 bases and 6 bases, there was a span of 4 bases.

J is TRBJ1-6 and V is TRBV11-3; D gene ambiguous. Germline V gene lookup returns CDR1 SGHNT and CDR2 YENEEA. V lost 2 bases to trimming and J lost 7 bases, with 6 bases between them. The length of the CDR3 is 13 residues. CDR3 in amino acids: CASSLFDNSPLHF. CDR3 sequence (DNA): TGTGCCAGCAGCTTATTTGACAATTCACCCCTCCACTTT. The variable domain in full, with the rest retrieved from reference TRBV11-3 and TRBJ1-6, is EAGVVQSPRYKIIEKKQPVAFWCNPISGHNTLYWYLQNLGQGPELLIRYENEEAVDDSQLPKDRFSAERLKGVDSTLKIQPAELGDSAVYLCASSLFDNSPLHFGNGTRLTVT.

Notes on this clone: This specimen includes other DNA sequences encoding the same CDR3. The chain couples TRBV29-1 to TRBJ1-4; TRBD1 might be the D (5 bases). Germline CDR1 reads SQVTM; CDR2 reads ANQGSEA. There are 11 residues in the CDR3. V was shortened by 4 bases and J by 8 bases, with 8 bases between the two germline ends. The CDR3 sequence is CSVARAEKLFF. CDR3 DNA: TGCAGCGTTGCCAGGGCGGAAAAACTGTTTTTT.

The V gene is TRBV6-1, the J gene TRBJ2-3; 9 nucleotides agree with TRBD2. Unmatched junction bases numbered 13, after V lost 10 bases and J lost 5 bases. This CDR3 spans 15 amino acids. Germline lookup yields CDR1 MNHNS and CDR2 SASEGT. Here the CDR3 DNA reads TGTGCCACCTTCATTGTAGCGGGGGCTGGAGATACGCAGTATTTT. Translated: CATFIVAGAGDTQYF.

This rearrangement joins TRBV11-2 to TRBJ1-1; 8 nucleotides line up with TRBD1. V trimming: 4 bases; J trimming: 6 bases; junction bases outside the gene matches: 10. Germline assignment: CDR1 SGHAT and CDR2 FQNNGV. This CDR3 is built from 15 residues. CDR3 sequence: CASSSLPGQVPEAFF. In DNA, the CDR3 is TGTGCCAGCAGCTCCCTCCCGGGACAGGTGCCTGAAGCTTTCTTT.

This chain links TRBV19 with TRBJ1-1; the D gene is possibly TRBD1 (5 bases). Germline CDR1 reads LNHDA; CDR2 reads SQIVND (reference sequence). This CDR3 has 14 amino acids. Trimming stripped 0 bases from V and 10 bases from J, with 15 bases between. Here the CDR3 reads CASSIDRDRLGAFF. CDR3 in DNA: TGTGCCAGTAGTATAGATAGGGACCGTCTAGGAGCTTTCTTT.

The chain joins TRBV5-4 to TRBJ2-5; D possibly corresponds to TRBD2 (7 bases). CDR3 length equals 16 residues. Trimming stripped 4 bases from V and 4 bases from J, with 20 bases between. CDR1 and CDR2 from the germline V gene are SGHNT and YYREEE (reference sequence). DNA of the CDR3: TGTGCCAGCAGCCCGACTAGTGGGGGGGGCGTAGAGACCCAGTACTTC. Amino acid sequence: CASSPTSGGGVETQYF. Drawing the rest from reference TRBV5-4 and TRBJ2-5, the complete variable domain is ETGVTQSPTHLIKTRGQQVTLRCSSQSGHNTVSWYQQALGQGPQFIFQYYREEENGRGNFPPRFSGLQFPNYSSELNVNALELDDSALYLCASSPTSGGGVETQYFGPGTRLLVL.

This clone was detected a few times. The chain is built from TRBV9 and TRBJ1-5, with a weak D call TRBD1 (6 bases). The CDR3 is made up of 15 amino acids. Germline assignment: CDR1 SGDLS and CDR2 YYNGEE. V dropped 0 bases and J dropped 3 bases, with 10 bases sitting between them. The CDR3 region is CASSVGQDYNQPQHF. CDR3 bases: TGTGCCAGCAGCGTAGGACAGGACTACAATCAGCCCCAGCATTTT.